A selection of T cell receptor beta chains follows, all from one sample in a study of cytomegalovirus exposure and HLA in healthy donors. Clones were sequenced by immunoSEQ multiplex PCR, and TCRdb holds only the in-frame ones, with some missing. Of some 130,000 clones in the sample, 82% were seen once. Specimen: PBMCs. The receptors were sampled from a male donor in good health and CMV-seropositive. Each CDR3 is given with its conserved first and last residue. A D gene is named only where the DNA matches it firmly. Not all rows give a size; the values are once, few, many and, for expanded clones, a class.

d_gene	v_gene	j_gene	abundance	CDR3nt	CDR3aa
TRBD1	TRBV19	TRBJ2-2	-	TGTGCCAGTAAGAAGGGGGACAGCCTAGGCGTCGGGGAGCTGTTTTTT	CASKKGDSLGVGELFF
TRBD1	TRBV18	TRBJ2-5	-	TGTGCCAGCTCACCTCGACAGGGCACCCAAGAGACCCAGTACTTC	CASSPRQGTQETQYF
-	TRBV7-2	TRBJ2-3	-	TGTGCCAGCAGCTTAGGGTGGGGCTCCACCCGCACAGATACGCAGTATTTT	CASSLGWGSTRTDTQYF
TRBD2	TRBV19	TRBJ2-7	few	TGTGCCAGCGGACCGGGACTAGCGGTCCACGAGCAGTACTTC	CASGPGLAVHEQYF
TRBD2	TRBV4-3	TRBJ2-3	-	TGCGCCAGCAGTTCAGATAGCGGGAGACTTCCAGATACGCAGTATTTT	CASSSDSGRLPDTQYF
-	TRBV6-1	TRBJ1-1	few	TGTGCCAGCAGTCCCCAACAGGGGAACACTGAAGCTTTCTTT	CASSPQQGNTEAFF
-	TRBV28	TRBJ2-2	few	TGTGCCAGCAGGGGCGGGACCACCGGGGAGCTGTTTTTT	CASRGGTTGELFF
-	TRBV7-9	TRBJ2-3	-	TGTGCCAGCAGCTATAACGCGGGCACAGATACGCAGTATTTT	CASSYNAGTDTQYF
TRBD1	TRBV29-1	TRBJ1-5	-	TGCAGCGTTCCGCAGGGGGCAGGGTTATGTTGCAATCAGCCCCAGCATTTT	CSVPQGAGLCCNQPQHF
-	TRBV29-1	TRBJ2-1	-	TGCAGCGTTGATCCGGGGAGGTCCTACAATGAGCAGTTCTTC	CSVDPGRSYNEQFF
TRBD1	TRBV4-3	TRBJ2-4	-	TGCGCCAGCAGCCGCGGCTCCGGGACAGGGGCGACAAACATTCAGTACTTC	CASSRGSGTGATNIQYF
-	TRBV4-3	TRBJ2-7	-	TGCGCCAGCAGCCAAGTCCCGGTGAGCTCCTACGAGCAGTACTTC	CASSQVPVSSYEQYF
-	TRBV29-1	TRBJ1-3	-	TGCAGCGTTGAGGTAGTCTCTGGAAACACCATATATTTT	CSVEVVSGNTIYF
-	TRBV5-4	TRBJ2-7	-	TGTGCCAGCAGCTTGGAAACAGCCTACGAGCAGTACTTC	CASSLETAYEQYF
TRBD1	TRBV19	TRBJ1-2	-	TGTGCCAGTAGTCCACGTGGGGGACAGGGTCCTGGCTACACCTTC	CASSPRGGQGPGYTF
-	TRBV5-4	TRBJ2-7	-	TGTGCCAGCAGCCCAGCGGGTACTGGCGAGCAGTACTTC	CASSPAGTGEQYF
TRBD1	TRBV5-1	TRBJ1-4	-	TGCGCCAGCAGCGATGTGGTAGGGGGCAGTGAAAAACTGTTTTTT	CASSDVVGGSEKLFF
TRBD2	TRBV5-4	TRBJ2-7	once	TGTGCCAGCAACTTAGCGGGAGGGCCCTACGAGCAGTACTTC	CASNLAGGPYEQYF
TRBD2	TRBV11-2	TRBJ2-3	-	TGTGCCAGCAGCTTGGAAGCGGGGGGAAACACAGATACGCAGTATTTT	CASSLEAGGNTDTQYF
TRBD2	TRBV10-3	TRBJ2-3	-	TGTGCCATCAGTGGACTAGCGGAAAGCACAGATACGCAGTATTTT	CAISGLAESTDTQYF
TRBD1	TRBV9	TRBJ2-3	-	TGTGCCAGCAGCCACGGACAGGGTTTAGATACGCAGTATTTT	CASSHGQGLDTQYF
TRBD1	TRBV5-6	TRBJ2-7	-	TGTGCCAGCAGCTTACAGGGGACCTACGAGCAGTACTTC	CASSLQGTYEQYF
-	TRBV18	TRBJ2-5	once	TGTGCCAGCTCACCAACAGAGTACCCGCAAGAGACCCAGTACTTC	CASSPTEYPQETQYF
TRBD1	TRBV19	TRBJ2-3	-	TGTGCCAGTAGTATAGGGACAGGCTCCACAGATACGCAGTATTTT	CASSIGTGSTDTQYF
-	TRBV4-3	TRBJ2-7	once	TGCGCCAGCAGCCAAGGGTTCCGGGGTGCCTACGAGCAGTACTTC	CASSQGFRGAYEQYF
-	TRBV19	TRBJ1-5	-	TGTGCCAGTAGTCCCCTAGCCGGGACTATCAATCAGCCCCAGCATTTT	CASSPLAGTINQPQHF
-	TRBV10-1	TRBJ2-5	few	TGCGCCAGTTGCTTGGACGGGGAAGAGACCCAGTACTTC	CASCLDGEETQYF
TRBD2	TRBV28	TRBJ2-3	-	TGTGCCAGCAGAGAAGGGCTAGCGGAGTTCACAGATACGCAGTATTTT	CASREGLAEFTDTQYF
-	TRBV9	TRBJ2-7	-	TGTGCCAGCAGCGTAGCCGGAGGCGGGGAATTCTACGAGCAGTACTTC	CASSVAGGGEFYEQYF
TRBD1	TRBV27	TRBJ1-1	-	TGTGCCAGCAGCCTGACAGGGGGCTGGGGCACTGAAGCTTTCTTT	CASSLTGGWGTEAFF
TRBD1	TRBV28	TRBJ2-3	-	TGTGCCAGCAGTCCGGGACAGGGTGTTATCGCCGCGTCTCGGGATACGCAGTATTTT	CASSPGQGVIAASRDTQYF
TRBD2	TRBV7-9	TRBJ2-3	-	TGTGCCAGCAGCCGTAGCGGGAACACAGATACGCAGTATTTT	CASSRSGNTDTQYF
-	TRBV18	TRBJ2-7	once	TGTGCCAGCTCACCGGCAGGGCTGTACGAGCAGTACTTC	CASSPAGLYEQYF
TRBD2	TRBV9	TRBJ2-3	-	TGTGCCAGCACCCCGGCGGGAGTAACAGATACGCAGTATTTT	CASTPAGVTDTQYF
-	TRBV2	TRBJ2-1	few	TGTGCCAGCGTCGGACTTAACTACAATGAGCAGTTCTTC	CASVGLNYNEQFF
-	TRBV6-1	TRBJ1-2	once	TGTGCCAGCAGTGAACTAGGCTACACCTTC	CASSELGYTF
TRBD2	TRBV30	TRBJ2-3	-	TGTGCCTGGAGCCGACCGCCGGGGGGCGATAACCTAGCGGGGTTGAGATGGAGCACAGATACGCAGTATTTT	CAWSRPPGGDNLAGLRWSTDTQYF
TRBD1	TRBV6-5	TRBJ2-2	-	TGTGCCAGCAGTTCCACAGGGGTATTTGCCACCGGGGAGCTGTTTTTT	CASSSTGVFATGELFF
TRBD2	TRBV4-2	TRBJ2-3	-	TGTGCCAGCAGCCAGGGACTAGCGGGAGTGGTGGAAGGGTCAGATACGCAGTATTTT	CASSQGLAGVVEGSDTQYF
-	TRBV7-3	TRBJ1-1	once	TGTGCCAGCAGCCTCACCGGCGGGAAGAGGACTGAAGCTTTCTTT	CASSLTGGKRTEAFF
-	TRBV19	TRBJ1-2	-	TGTGCCAGTAGTATAGGGACCGACAGTAACTATGGCTACACCTTC	CASSIGTDSNYGYTF
-	TRBV11-2	TRBJ1-2	once	TGTGCCAGCAGCCCAACGAGGGATTATGGCTACACCTTC	CASSPTRDYGYTF
-	TRBV30	TRBJ2-6	-	TGTGCCTGGAGTGAAGGGGATGGGGCCAACGTCCTGACTTTC	CAWSEGDGANVLTF
TRBD2	TRBV11-2	TRBJ2-2	-	TGTGCCAGCAGCTATGGGGGGGCCGGGGAGCTGTTTTTT	CASSYGGAGELFF